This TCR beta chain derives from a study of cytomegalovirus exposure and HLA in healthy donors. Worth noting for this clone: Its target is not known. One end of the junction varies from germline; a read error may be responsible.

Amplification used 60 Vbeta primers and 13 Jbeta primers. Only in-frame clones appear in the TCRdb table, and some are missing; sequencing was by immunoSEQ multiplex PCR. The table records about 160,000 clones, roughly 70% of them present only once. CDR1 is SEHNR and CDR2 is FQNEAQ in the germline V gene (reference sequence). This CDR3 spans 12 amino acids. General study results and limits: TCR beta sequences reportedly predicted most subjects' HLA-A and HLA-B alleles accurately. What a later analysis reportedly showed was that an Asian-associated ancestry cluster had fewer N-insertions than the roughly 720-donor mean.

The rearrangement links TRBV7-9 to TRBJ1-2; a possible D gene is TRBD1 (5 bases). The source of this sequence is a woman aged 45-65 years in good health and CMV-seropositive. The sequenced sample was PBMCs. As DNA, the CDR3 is TGTTCCAGCAGCCAAGACAGCTATGGCTACACCTTC. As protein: CSSSQDSYGYTF.